A selection of T cell receptor beta chains follows, all from one sample in a study of sequential checkpoint blockade in melanoma. The data were produced by immunoSEQ multiplex PCR, yet TCRdb's version contains in-frame clones alone and is incomplete. The data contain roughly 28,000 clones, 60% to 80% of them singletons. The sample consisted of CD8+ T cells sorted from blood (inferred from file names), taken from a patient given nivolumab and ipilimumab in sequence. These receptors came from a human donor with melanoma. Each CDR3 is given with its conserved first and last residue.

TRBV13,13,CASSLSSEYTQYF
TRBV19,12,CASSIAGNEQFF
TRBV4-3,13,CASSQDSDNEQFF
TRBV9,14,CASSVVDRANEQFF
TRBV10-3,14,CAISPDSPLGEQFF
TRBV9,15,CASSVGASGQETQYF
TRBV7-8,16,CASSTGLGASYNEQFF
TRBV6-5,12,CASSEGVKGYTF
TRBV2,16,CASSEVAGWYQETQYF
TRBV9,17,CASSVGPSAESSYEQYF
TRBV30,14,CAWNSGTGVGPQHF
TRBV5-6,15,CASSSSGTWGETQYF
TRBV5-6,17,CASSQSTPRPNQETQYF
TRBV2,15,CASRISTGTGGKQYF
TRBV7-9,11,CASSLQRDYTF
TRBV13,14,CASSSNTGDTEAFF
TRBV10-3,11,CAISDGLEAFF
TRBV13,12,CASSSAVYEQFF
TRBV9,13,CASSVAPQTEAFF
TRBV19,16,CASSISLRRRDTEAFF
TRBV5-1,13,CASTPGFTYEQYF
TRBV5-1,11,CASRAADEQYF
TRBV4-3,15,CASSQIQGAGETQYF
TRBV5-1,19,CASSLRGLLEEGVSYEQYF
TRBV27,15,CASSWTSGGKNEQFF
TRBV7-9,17,CASSSAVQGIAKNIQYF
TRBV4-3,16,CASSRDEGAATDTQYF
TRBV9,13,CASSVAGTRGLYF
TRBV25-1,13,CASSVLVADTQYF
TRBV19,15,CASSISAGEGNEQFF
TRBV7-8,18,CASRPTFGVAGDQETQYF
TRBV4-1,14,CASSQFVRDQPQHF
TRBV6-5,13,CASTRGTAEEAFF
TRBV9,14,CASSGQASTDTQYF
TRBV4-2,15,CASSQDLQGYEKLFF
TRBV5-6,12,CASTGLAGEQFF
TRBV5-1,16,CASSLDGQSRDNEQFF
TRBV27,15,CASSFGGLGYNEQFF
TRBV18,14,CASSPVSLNEKLFF
TRBV30,12,CAWSVHGAGQYF
TRBV19,13,CASSIGTVNGYTF
TRBV7-2,13,CASSSSGGYEQYF